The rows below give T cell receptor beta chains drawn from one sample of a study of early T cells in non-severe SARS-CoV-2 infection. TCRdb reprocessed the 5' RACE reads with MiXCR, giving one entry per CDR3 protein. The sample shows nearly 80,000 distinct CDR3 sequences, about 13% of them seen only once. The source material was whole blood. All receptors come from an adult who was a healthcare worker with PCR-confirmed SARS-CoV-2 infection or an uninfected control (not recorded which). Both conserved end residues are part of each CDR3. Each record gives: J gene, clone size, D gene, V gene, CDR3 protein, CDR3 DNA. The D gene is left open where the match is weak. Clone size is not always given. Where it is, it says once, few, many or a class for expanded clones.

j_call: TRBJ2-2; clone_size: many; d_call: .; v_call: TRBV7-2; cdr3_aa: CASSIRGQGSTGELFF; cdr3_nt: TGTGCCAGCAGCATAAGGGGTCAGGGGAGCACCGGGGAGCTGTTTTTT
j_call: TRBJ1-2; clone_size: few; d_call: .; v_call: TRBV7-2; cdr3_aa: CASSSTIQGGYTF; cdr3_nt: TGTGCCAGCAGCTCAACGATACAAGGAGGCTACACCTTC
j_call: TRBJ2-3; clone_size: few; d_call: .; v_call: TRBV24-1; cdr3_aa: CATSGSGPIGTDTQYF; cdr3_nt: TGTGCCACCAGTGGGTCAGGGCCTATTGGAACAGATACGCAGTATTTT
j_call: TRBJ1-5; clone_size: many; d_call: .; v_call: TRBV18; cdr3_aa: CASSGMNSNQPQHF; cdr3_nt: TGTGCCAGCTCCGGCATGAATAGCAATCAGCCCCAGCATTTT
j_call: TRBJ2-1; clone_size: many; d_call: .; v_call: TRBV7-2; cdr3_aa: CASSSQWGAYNEQFF; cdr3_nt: TGTGCCAGCAGCTCCCAATGGGGAGCCTACAATGAGCAGTTCTTC
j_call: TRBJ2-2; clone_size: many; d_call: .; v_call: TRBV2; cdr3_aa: CASSEIGELFF; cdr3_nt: TGTGCCAGCAGTGAAATCGGGGAGCTGTTTTTT
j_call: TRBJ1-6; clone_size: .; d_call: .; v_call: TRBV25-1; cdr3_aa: CASSEFAGANSPLHF; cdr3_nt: TGTGCCAGCAGTGAATTCGCAGGTGCAAATTCACCCCTCCACTTT
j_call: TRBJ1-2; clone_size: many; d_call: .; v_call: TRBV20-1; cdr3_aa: CSARRGGEANYGYTF; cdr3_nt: TGCAGTGCTAGAAGGGGGGGCGAAGCTAACTATGGCTACACCTTC
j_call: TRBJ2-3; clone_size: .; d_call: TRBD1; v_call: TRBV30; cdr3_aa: CAWSVQGSDTQYF; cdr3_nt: TGTGCCTGGAGTGTACAGGGGTCAGATACGCAGTATTTT
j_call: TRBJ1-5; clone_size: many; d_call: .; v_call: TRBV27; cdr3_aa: CASSLTGFDQPQHF; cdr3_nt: TGTGCCAGCAGTTTAACCGGGTTCGATCAGCCCCAGCATTTT
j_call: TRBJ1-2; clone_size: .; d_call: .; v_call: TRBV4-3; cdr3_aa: CASSQLQGYGYTF; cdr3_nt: TGCGCCAGCAGCCAACTACAGGGCTATGGCTACACCTTC
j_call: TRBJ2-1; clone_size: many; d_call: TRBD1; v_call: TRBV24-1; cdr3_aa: CATSRGRPYNEQFF; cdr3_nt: TGTGCCACAAGCAGGGGGCGGCCCTACAATGAGCAGTTCTTC
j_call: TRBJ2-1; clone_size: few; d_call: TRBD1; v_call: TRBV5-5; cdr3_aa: CASSIPNDRAENEQFF; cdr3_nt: TGTGCCAGCAGCATCCCAAATGACAGGGCGGAGAATGAGCAGTTCTTC
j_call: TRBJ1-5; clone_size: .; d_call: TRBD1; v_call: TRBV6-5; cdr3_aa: CASSWGTGNQPQHF; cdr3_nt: TGTGCCAGCAGCTGGGGGACAGGGAATCAGCCCCAGCATTTT
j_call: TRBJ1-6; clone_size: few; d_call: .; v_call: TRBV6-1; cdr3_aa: CASSGGRDYRSPLHF; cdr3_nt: TGTGCCAGCAGTGGAGGGAGGGACTATCGATCACCCCTCCACTTT
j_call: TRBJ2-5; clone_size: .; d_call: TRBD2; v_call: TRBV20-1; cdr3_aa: CSASSSGQQETQYF; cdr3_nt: TGCAGTGCTAGTAGTAGCGGGCAACAAGAGACCCAGTACTTC
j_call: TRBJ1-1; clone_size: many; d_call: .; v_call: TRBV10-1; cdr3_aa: CASSFDANTEAFF; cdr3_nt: TGCGCCAGCAGTTTCGATGCGAACACTGAAGCTTTCTTT
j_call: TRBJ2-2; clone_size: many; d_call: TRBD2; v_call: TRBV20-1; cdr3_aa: CSANKAGVNTGELFF; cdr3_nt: TGCAGTGCTAACAAAGCGGGAGTCAACACCGGGGAGCTGTTTTTT
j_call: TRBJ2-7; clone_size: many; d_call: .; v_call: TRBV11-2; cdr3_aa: CASSKAPGVAYEQYF; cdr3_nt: TGTGCCAGCAGCAAAGCCCCTGGGGTCGCCTACGAGCAGTACTTC
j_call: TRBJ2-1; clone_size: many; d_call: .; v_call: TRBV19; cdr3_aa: CASSIDGDGDYNEQFF; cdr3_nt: TGTGCCAGTAGTATAGATGGGGACGGGGATTACAATGAGCAGTTCTTC
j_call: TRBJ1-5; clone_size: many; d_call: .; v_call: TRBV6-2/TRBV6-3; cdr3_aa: CASSYSHASNQPQHF; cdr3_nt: TGTGCCAGCAGTTACAGCCACGCTAGCAATCAGCCCCAGCATTTT
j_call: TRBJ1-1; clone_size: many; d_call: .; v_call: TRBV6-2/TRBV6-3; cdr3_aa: CASSYSENTEAFF; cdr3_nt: TGTGCCAGCAGTTACAGCGAAAACACTGAAGCTTTCTTT
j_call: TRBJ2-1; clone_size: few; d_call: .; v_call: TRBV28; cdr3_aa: CATVPPGLVAREQFF; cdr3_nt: TGTGCCACGGTACCTCCGGGACTGGTGGCTCGTGAGCAGTTCTTC
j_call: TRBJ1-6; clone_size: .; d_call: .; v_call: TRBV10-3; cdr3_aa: CAIGAGNSPLHF; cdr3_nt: TGTGCCATCGGGGCTGGTAACTCACCCCTCCACTTT
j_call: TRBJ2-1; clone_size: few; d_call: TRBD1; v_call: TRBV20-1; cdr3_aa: CSARTGVYNEQFF; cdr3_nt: TGCAGTGCGAGAACAGGGGTTTACAATGAGCAGTTCTTC
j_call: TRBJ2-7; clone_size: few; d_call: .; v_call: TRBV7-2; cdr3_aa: CASSPAGHEQYF; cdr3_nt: TGTGCCAGCAGCCCAGCGGGCCACGAGCAGTACTTC
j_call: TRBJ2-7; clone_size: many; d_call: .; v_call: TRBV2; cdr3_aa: CASSVFSGSSYEQYF; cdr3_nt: TGTGCCAGCAGTGTCTTTTCCGGGAGCTCCTACGAGCAGTACTTC
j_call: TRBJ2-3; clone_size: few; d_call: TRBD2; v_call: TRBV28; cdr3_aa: CASSFSGLAGTDTQYF; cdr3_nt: TGTGCCAGCAGTTTTTCCGGACTAGCGGGCACAGATACGCAGTATTTT
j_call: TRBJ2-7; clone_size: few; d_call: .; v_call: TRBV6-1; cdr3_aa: CASRKDGDEQYF; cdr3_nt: TGTGCCAGCAGGAAGGACGGAGACGAGCAGTACTTC
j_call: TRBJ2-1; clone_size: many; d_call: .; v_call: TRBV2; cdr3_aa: CASSATRSSYNEQFF; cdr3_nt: TGTGCCAGCAGTGCGACTCGTAGCTCCTACAATGAGCAGTTCTTC
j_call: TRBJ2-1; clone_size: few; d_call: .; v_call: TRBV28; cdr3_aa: CASTLGSADYDEQFF; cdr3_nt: TGTGCCAGCACCCTGGGGTCAGCGGATTATGATGAGCAGTTCTTC
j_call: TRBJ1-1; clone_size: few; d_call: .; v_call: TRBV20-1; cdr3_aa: CSARDPSGEGTEAFF; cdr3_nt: TGCAGTGCTAGAGATCCCTCGGGGGAGGGGACTGAAGCTTTCTTT
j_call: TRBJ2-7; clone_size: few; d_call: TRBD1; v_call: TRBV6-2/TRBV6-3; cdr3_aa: CASSYRRDSGLF; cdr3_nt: TGTGCCAGCAGTTACCGCCGGGACAGCGGACTCTTC
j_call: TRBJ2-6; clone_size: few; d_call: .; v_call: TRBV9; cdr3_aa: CASSVARGLTSGANVLTF; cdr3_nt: TGTGCCAGCAGCGTAGCTAGGGGACTTACCTCTGGGGCCAACGTCCTGACTTTC
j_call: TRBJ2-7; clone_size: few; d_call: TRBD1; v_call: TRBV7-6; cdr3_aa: CASSLRQGARDEQYF; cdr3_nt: TGTGCCAGCAGCTTAAGACAGGGGGCGCGTGACGAGCAGTACTTC
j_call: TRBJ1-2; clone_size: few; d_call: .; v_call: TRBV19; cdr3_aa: CASSFGAYNGYTF; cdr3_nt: TGTGCCAGTAGTTTCGGGGCGTATAACGGCTACACCTTC
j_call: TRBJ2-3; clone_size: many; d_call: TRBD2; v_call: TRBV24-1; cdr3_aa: CATSDWTSDSTDTQYF; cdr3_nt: TGTGCCACCAGTGATTGGACTAGCGACAGCACAGATACGCAGTATTTT
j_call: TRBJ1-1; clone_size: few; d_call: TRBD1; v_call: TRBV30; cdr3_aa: CAWSRTGGRTEAFF; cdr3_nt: TGTGCCTGGAGTAGAACAGGGGGAAGGACTGAAGCTTTCTTT
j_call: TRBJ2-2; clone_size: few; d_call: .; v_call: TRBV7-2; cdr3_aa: CASSATTGELFF; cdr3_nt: TGTGCCAGCAGCGCGACCACCGGGGAGCTGTTTTTT
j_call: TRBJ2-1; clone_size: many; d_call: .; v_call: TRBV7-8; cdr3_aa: CASSPSQLRFPRDEQFF; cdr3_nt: TGTGCCAGCAGCCCATCTCAGCTAAGGTTCCCCCGGGATGAGCAGTTCTTC
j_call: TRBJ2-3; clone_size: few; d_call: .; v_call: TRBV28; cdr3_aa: CASSNSYTDTQYF; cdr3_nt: TGTGCCAGCAGCAACAGTTACACAGATACGCAGTATTTT